The 18 T cell receptor beta chains given below trace back to one sample, sequenced in a study of blood T cell repertoires in COVID-19. Produced via immunoSEQ multiplex PCR; TCRdb's table is partial and in-frame only. The sample includes some 280,000 clones, roughly 90% of them seen just once. The sample comprised peripheral blood. The origin of the receptors is a woman in her 30s with active or convalescent COVID-19.

The chain joins TRBV21-1 to TRBJ1-2; TRBD1 is the table's D call, not checked against the DNA. TRBV21-1 is reported as a pseudogene. There are 13 residues in the CDR3. The CDR3 DNA reads as TGTGCCAGCAGCCGACAACTGCTTTATGGCTACACCTTC. Encoded protein: CASSRQLLYGYTF.

This chain links TRBV7-9 with TRBJ1-4; a possible D gene is TRBD1 (5 bases). Germline CDR1 and CDR2: SEHNR and FQNEAQ (reference sequence). V lost 5 bases and J lost 8, with 15 bases in between. This CDR3 is 14 amino acids long. CDR3 residues: CASSASGREEKLFF. The CDR3, as DNA: TGTGCCAGCAGCGCCTCAGGGAGGGAAGAAAAACTGTTTTTT.

J is TRBJ2-5 and V is TRBV6-2 or TRBV6-3; TRBD1 aligns across 10 bases. The CDR3 contains 15 residues. Germline CDR1 and CDR2: MNHEY and SVGEGT. V lost 5 bases to trimming and J lost 7 bases; unmatched junction nucleotides: 10. CDR3 amino acids: CASSHQTGGKGTQYF. In DNA, the CDR3 is TGTGCCAGCAGTCACCAGACAGGGGGCAAGGGGACCCAGTACTTC.

The CDR3 bases are TGCGCCAGCAGCCAAGTCTCAGGGGGTTACGGGGAGCTGTTTTTT. It encodes CASSQVSGGYGELFF. The rearrangement uses TRBV4-3 and TRBJ2-2; TRBD1 matches 7 bases. CDR1 and CDR2 from the germline V gene are LGHNA and YSLEER. V lost 1 base and J lost 7; bases outside the gene matches: 6. This CDR3 region has 15 residues.

This clone was recorded only once. In DNA, the CDR3 is TGTGCCAGCACCCTGGACAGGGACTATGGCTACACCTTC. Protein sequence: CASTLDRDYGYTF. The chain joins TRBV7-2 to TRBJ1-2, with 8 nucleotides matching TRBD1. The germline CDR1 and CDR2 sequences are SGHTA and FQGNSA. There are 13 residues in the CDR3. Trimming at V came to 7 bases and at J to 3 bases, leaving 4 bases not matched to a gene.

This clone occurred once. V usage is TRBV30 and J usage is TRBJ1-6; the match to TRBD1 covers 8 bases. This CDR3 has 15 residues. Losses at the gene ends were 0 bases for V and 9 bases for J; bases not matched to a gene: 7. CDR1 and CDR2 from the germline V gene are GTSNPN and SVGIG (reference sequence). CDR3 amino acids: CAWSVTTGGTSPLHF. CDR3 DNA: TGTGCCTGGAGTGTTACTACAGGGGGAACTTCACCCCTCCACTTT.

This chain links TRBV10-3 with TRBJ1-1, with D unresolved. Germline V CDR1 and CDR2: ENHRY, SYGVKD. Between the trimmed V and J ends, which lost 3 bases and 3 bases, there was a span of 11 bases. The CDR3 has 14 amino acids. The CDR3 region has the DNA TGTGCCATCAGTGACTCCTCGGGATACACTGAAGCTTTCTTT. Amino acids: CAISDSSGYTEAFF.

This chain links TRBV1 with TRBJ1-5; the DNA was not used to check the table's D call, TRBD1. TRBV1 is a documented pseudogene. The CDR3 runs to 18 residues. The CDR3 sequence is CTSSQVRQGEGKNQPQHF. In nucleotides, the CDR3 is TGCACCAGCAGCCAAGTTAGACAGGGGGAGGGGAAAAATCAGCCCCAGCATTTT.

The chain couples TRBV11-2 to TRBJ2-5; D might be TRBD2 (6 bases). Germline V CDR1 and CDR2: SGHAT, FQNNGV. Deletions cut 1 base from V and 2 bases from J, with 20 bases between. CDR3 length: 18 residues. The CDR3 reads CASSLGPKGAGGQETQYF. The CDR3 DNA reads TGTGCCAGCAGCTTAGGGCCCAAAGGGGCAGGAGGGCAAGAGACCCAGTACTTC. The variable domain in full, completed from reference TRBV11-2 and TRBJ2-5, reads EAGVAQSPRYKIIEKRQSVAFWCNPISGHATLYWYQQILGQGPKLLIQFQNNGVVDDSQLPKDRFSAERLKGVDSTLKIQPAKLEDSAVYLCASSLGPKGAGGQETQYFGPGTRLLVL.

This chain joins TRBV19 and TRBJ1-2; D may be TRBD1 (5 bases). Germline V gene sequence: CDR1 LNHDA, CDR2 SQIVND (reference sequence). The CDR3 is 16 amino acids. With 7 bases removed from V and 5 bases from J, the gap between germline ends came to 23 bases. The chain's CDR3 is CASTPRRGPVIYGYTF. CDR3 nucleotide sequence: TGTGCCAGTACCCCTCGGCGGGGACCTGTGATTTATGGCTACACCTTC.

The J gene is TRBJ2-1, the V gene TRBV5-5, with 9 bases aligning to TRBD1. CDR3 length equals 16 residues. J was trimmed by 3 bases and V by 4 bases; bases with no gene match: 8. The germline V gene encodes CDR1 SGHKS and CDR2 YYEKEE (reference sequence). The CDR3 DNA sequence: TGTGCCAGCAGCCGGACAGGGGACTTCTACTACAATGAGCAGTTCTTC. It encodes CASSRTGDFYYNEQFF.

J is TRBJ1-2 and V is TRBV28; D is undetermined. Trimming took off 1 base at V and 0 bases at J, with 12 bases between the two ends. The germline V gene has CDR1 MDHEN and CDR2 SYDVKM. The CDR3 length is 16 residues. The CDR3 nucleotides are TGTGCCAGCAGTTTATTGGCGACGGGAGCTAACTATGGCTACACCTTC. It encodes CASSLLATGANYGYTF.

The chain employs TRBV3-1 (or the pseudogene TRBV3-2) and TRBJ1-2, with D maybe TRBD1 (6 bases). Germline assignment: CDR1 LGHDT and CDR2 YNNKEL (reference sequence). The CDR3 sequence is 16 residues long. V shed 6 bases and J shed 5 bases, with 22 bases lying between them. CDR3 region: CASSYHRSGGGYGYTF. In DNA, the CDR3 is TGTGCCAGCAGTTATCACCGAAGCGGGGGCGGGTATGGCTACACCTTC.

A remark on this clone: The same CDR3 can be traced to other DNA sequences in this sample. This sequence joins TRBV6-5 and TRBJ1-1, with D possibly being TRBD1 (6 bases). This CDR3 comprises 14 residues. Germline CDR1 reads MNHEY; CDR2 reads SVGAGI. V was clipped by 6 bases and J by 0 bases, with 11 bases between them. The CDR3 region is CASSLGQLNTEAFF. For the CDR3, the DNA is TGTGCCAGCAGCCTCGGACAGCTGAACACTGAAGCTTTCTTT.

The chain carries TRBV19 and TRBJ1-2, with D possibly TRBD1 on 5 matching bases. Deletions cut 6 bases from V and 8 bases from J, with 19 bases between. The CDR3 totals 14 residues. Germline-derived CDR1 and CDR2 are LNHDA and SQIVND (reference sequence). CDR3 DNA: TGTGCCAGTAGAAAGGAGCCCAGGGACTTCGGCTACACCTTC. It is translated as CASRKEPRDFGYTF. Drawing the rest from reference TRBV19 and TRBJ1-2, the complete variable domain is DGGITQSPKYLFRKEGQNVTLSCEQNLNHDAMYWYRQDPGQGLRLIYYSQIVNDFQKGDIAEGYSVSREKKESFPLTVTSAQKNPTAFYLCASRKEPRDFGYTFGSGTRLTVV.

The rearrangement uses TRBV5-1 and TRBJ1-6; no clear D. Germline V gene data show CDR1 as SGHRS and CDR2 as YFSETQ. V shed 0 bases and J shed 9 bases, with 13 bases lying between them. The CDR3 length is 15 residues. CDR3 DNA: TGCGCCAGCAGCTTGGTGGACGGGGATGGTTCACCCCTCCACTTT. Translated: CASSLVDGDGSPLHF. Drawing the rest from reference TRBV5-1 and TRBJ1-6, the complete variable domain is KAGVTQTPRYLIKTRGQQVTLSCSPISGHRSVSWYQQTPGQGLQFLFEYFSETQRNKGNFPGRFSGRQFSNSRSEMNVSTLELGDSALYLCASSLVDGDGSPLHFGNGTRLTVT.

This clone has a handful of counts. The chain combines TRBV12-3 or TRBV12-4 with TRBJ1-2, with 8 nucleotides matching TRBD1. The CDR3 covers 13 residues. V shed 6 bases and J 5 bases; nucleotides not matched to a gene: 5. In DNA, the CDR3 is TGTGCCAGCAGCCAAGACAGGGGTTATGGCTACACCTTC. Its translation is CASSQDRGYGYTF.

V usage is TRBV6-5 and J usage is TRBJ2-7; D unclear. CDR1 is MNHEY and CDR2 is SVGAGI in the germline V gene. The CDR3 covers 14 residues. V lost 5 bases, J lost 3 bases, and 14 bases lay in between. Here the CDR3 reads CASSRSATIYEQYF. CDR3 nucleotides: TGTGCCAGCAGTAGATCGGCCACTATCTACGAGCAGTACTTC.